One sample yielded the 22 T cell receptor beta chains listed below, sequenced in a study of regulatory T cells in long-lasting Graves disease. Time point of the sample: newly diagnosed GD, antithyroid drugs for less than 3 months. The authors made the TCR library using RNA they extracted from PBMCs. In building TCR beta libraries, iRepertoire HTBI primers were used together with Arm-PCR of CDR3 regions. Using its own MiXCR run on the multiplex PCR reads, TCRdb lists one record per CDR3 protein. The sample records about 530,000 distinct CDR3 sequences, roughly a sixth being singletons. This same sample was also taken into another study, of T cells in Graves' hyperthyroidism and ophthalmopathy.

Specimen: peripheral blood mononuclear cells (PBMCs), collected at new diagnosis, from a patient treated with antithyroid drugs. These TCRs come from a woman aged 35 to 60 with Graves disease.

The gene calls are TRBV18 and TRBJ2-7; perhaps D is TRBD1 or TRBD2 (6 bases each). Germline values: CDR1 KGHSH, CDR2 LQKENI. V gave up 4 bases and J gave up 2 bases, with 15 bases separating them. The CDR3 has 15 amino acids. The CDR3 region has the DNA TGTGCCAGCTCACGGAACAGGGAGGTAACCTACGAGCAGTACTTC. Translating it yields CASSRNREVTYEQYF.

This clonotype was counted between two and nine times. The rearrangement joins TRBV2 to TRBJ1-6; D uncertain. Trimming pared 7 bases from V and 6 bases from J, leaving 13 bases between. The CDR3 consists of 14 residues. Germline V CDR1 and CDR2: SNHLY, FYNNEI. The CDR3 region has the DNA TGTGCCAGCACACTTGGCGAGGGTAATTCACCCCTCCACTTT. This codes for CASTLGEGNSPLHF.

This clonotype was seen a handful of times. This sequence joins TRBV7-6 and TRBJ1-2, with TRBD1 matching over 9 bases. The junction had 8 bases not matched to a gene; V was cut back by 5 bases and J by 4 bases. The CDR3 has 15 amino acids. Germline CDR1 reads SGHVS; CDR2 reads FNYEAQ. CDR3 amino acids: CASSGNRGLGYGYTF. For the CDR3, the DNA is TGTGCCAGCAGCGGGAACAGGGGGCTGGGCTATGGCTACACCTTC.

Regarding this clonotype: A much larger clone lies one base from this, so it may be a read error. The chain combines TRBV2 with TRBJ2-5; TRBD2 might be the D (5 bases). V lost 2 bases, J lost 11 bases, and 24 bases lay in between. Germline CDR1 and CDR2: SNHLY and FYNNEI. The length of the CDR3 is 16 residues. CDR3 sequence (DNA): TGTGCCAGCAGTGAATTTGGTGAGGGTACCAACAATGAGCAGTACTTC. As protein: CASSEFGEGTNNEQYF.

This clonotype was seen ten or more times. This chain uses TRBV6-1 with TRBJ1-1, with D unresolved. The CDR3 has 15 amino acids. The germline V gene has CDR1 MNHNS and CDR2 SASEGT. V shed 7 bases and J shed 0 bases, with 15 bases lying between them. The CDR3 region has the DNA TGTGCCAGCACGGGGTCGGAGAACATGAACACTGAAGCTTTCTTT. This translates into CASTGSENMNTEAFF.

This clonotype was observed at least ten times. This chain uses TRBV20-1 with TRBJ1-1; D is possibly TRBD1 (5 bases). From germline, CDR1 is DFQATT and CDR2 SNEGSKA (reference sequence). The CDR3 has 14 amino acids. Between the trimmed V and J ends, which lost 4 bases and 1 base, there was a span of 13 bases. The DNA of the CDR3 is TGCAGTGCTACCCCGGGGGGTGCGAACACTGAAGCTTTCTTT. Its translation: CSATPGGANTEAFF.

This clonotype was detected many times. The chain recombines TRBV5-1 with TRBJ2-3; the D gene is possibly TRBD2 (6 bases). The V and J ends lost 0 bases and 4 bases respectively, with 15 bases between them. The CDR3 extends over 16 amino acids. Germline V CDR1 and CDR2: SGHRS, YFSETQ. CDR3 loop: CASSLGLAGPPDTQYF. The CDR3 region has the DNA TGCGCCAGCAGCTTGGGTCTGGCGGGGCCGCCAGATACGCAGTATTTT.

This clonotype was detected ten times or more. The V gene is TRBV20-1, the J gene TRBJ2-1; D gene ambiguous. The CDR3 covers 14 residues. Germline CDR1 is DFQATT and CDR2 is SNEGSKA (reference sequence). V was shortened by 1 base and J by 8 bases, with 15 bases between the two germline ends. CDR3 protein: CSARGGGVSDEQFF. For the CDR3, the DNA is TGCAGTGCTAGAGGAGGCGGAGTTAGTGATGAGCAGTTCTTC.

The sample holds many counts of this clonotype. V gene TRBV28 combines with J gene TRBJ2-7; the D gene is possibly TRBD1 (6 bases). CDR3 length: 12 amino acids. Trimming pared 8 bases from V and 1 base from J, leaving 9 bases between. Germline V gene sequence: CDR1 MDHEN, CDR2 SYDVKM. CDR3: CASYRASYEQYF. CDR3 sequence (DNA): TGTGCCAGCTACAGGGCATCCTACGAGCAGTACTTC.

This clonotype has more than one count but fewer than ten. The CDR3 spells CASRGSAWTNYGYTF. In DNA, the CDR3 is TGTGCCAGCAGGGGATCCGCTTGGACTAACTATGGCTACACCTTC. The chain recombines TRBV19 with TRBJ1-2; maybe TRBD1 (6 bases). This CDR3 is 15 amino acids long. Germline CDR1 is LNHDA and CDR2 is SQIVND (reference sequence). Deletions cut 9 bases from V and 0 bases from J, with 17 bases between.

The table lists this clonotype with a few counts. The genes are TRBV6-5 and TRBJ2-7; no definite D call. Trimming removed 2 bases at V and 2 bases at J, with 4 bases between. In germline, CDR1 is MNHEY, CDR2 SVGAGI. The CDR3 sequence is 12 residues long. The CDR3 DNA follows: TGTGCCAGCAGTTACGCGGCCTACGAGCAGTACTTC. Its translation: CASSYAAYEQYF.

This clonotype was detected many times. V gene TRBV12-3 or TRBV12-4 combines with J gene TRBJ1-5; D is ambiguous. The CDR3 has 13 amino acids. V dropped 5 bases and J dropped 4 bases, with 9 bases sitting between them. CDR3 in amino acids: CASSHGPNQPQHF. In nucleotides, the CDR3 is TGTGCCAGCAGTCACGGACCGAATCAGCCCCAGCATTTT.

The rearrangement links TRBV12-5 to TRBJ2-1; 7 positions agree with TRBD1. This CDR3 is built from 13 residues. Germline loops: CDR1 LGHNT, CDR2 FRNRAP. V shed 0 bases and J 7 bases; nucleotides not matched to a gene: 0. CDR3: CASGLVQGNEQFF. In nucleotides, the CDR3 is TGTGCTAGTGGTTTGGTACAGGGGAATGAGCAGTTCTTC.

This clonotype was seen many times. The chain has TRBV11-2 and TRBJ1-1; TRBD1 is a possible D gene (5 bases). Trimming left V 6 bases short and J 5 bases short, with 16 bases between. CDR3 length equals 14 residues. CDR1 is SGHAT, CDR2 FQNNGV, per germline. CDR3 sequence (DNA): TGTGCCAGCAGTTCGATCCGGGACCGGACTGAAGCTTTCTTT. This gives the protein CASSSIRDRTEAFF.

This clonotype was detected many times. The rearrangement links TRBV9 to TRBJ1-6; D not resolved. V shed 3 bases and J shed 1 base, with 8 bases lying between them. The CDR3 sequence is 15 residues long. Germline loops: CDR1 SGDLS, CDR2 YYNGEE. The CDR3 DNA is TGTGCCAGCAGCGACGACAAGTCCTATAATTCACCCCTCCACTTT. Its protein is CASSDDKSYNSPLHF. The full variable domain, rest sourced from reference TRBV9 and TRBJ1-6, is DSGVTQTPKHLITATGQRVTLRCSPRSGDLSVYWYQQSLDQGLQFLIQYYNGEERAKGNILERFSAQQFPDLHSELNLSSLELGDSALYFCASSDDKSYNSPLHFGNGTRLTVT.

CDR3 sequence reads: CASSPSGTTKETQYF. CDR3 DNA: TGTGCCAGCAGCCCCTCCGGGACTACAAAAGAGACCCAGTACTTC. The V and J genes are TRBV3-1 and TRBJ2-5, with 7 positions matching TRBD2. J was trimmed by 3 bases and V by 4 bases; bases with no gene match: 8. The CDR3 runs 15 residues. CDR1 and CDR2 from the germline V gene are LGHDT and YNNKEL (reference sequence).

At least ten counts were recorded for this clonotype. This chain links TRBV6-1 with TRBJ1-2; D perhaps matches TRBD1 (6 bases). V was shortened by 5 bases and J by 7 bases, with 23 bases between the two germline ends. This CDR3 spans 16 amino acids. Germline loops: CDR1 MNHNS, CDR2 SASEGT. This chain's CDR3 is CASSPQRYRVTTGYTF. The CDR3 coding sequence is TGTGCCAGCAGTCCTCAACGCTACAGGGTCACGACTGGCTACACCTTC.

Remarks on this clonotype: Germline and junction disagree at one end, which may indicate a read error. The CDR3 region has the DNA TGTGCCATCACCGGGACTTCGAACAATGAACAGTTCTTC. Its translation: CAITGTSNNEQFF. V is TRBV10-3 and J is TRBJ2-1; D perhaps matches TRBD2 (6 bases). This CDR3 has 13 residues. Germline assignment: CDR1 ENHRY and CDR2 SYGVKD.

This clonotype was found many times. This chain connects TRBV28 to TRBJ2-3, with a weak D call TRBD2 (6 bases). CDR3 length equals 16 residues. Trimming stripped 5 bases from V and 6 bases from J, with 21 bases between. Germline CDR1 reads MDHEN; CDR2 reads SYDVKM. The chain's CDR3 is CASSPRRQGLRDTQYF. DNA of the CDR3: TGTGCCAGCAGTCCTCGCAGGCAGGGACTTCGGGATACGCAGTATTTT. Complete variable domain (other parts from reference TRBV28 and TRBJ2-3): DVKVTQSSRYLVKRTGEKVFLECVQDMDHENMFWYRQDPGLGLRLIYFSYDVKMKEKGDIPEGYSVSREKKERFSLILESASTNQTSMYLCASSPRRQGLRDTQYFGPGTRLTVL.

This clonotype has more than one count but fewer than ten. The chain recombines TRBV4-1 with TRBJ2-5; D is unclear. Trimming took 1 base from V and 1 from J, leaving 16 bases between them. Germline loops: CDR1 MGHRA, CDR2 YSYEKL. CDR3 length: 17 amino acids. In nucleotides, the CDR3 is TGCGCCAGCAGCCAAGGACCCTTTGGACGAGTCCAAGAGACCCAGTACTTC. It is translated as CASSQGPFGRVQETQYF.

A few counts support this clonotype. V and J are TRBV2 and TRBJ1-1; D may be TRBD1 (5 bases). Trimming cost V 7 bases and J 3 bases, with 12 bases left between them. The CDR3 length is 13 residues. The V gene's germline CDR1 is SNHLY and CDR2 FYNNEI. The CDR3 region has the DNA TGTGCCAGCAAACGCAGGGAGGACACTGAAGCTTTCTTT. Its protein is CASKRREDTEAFF.

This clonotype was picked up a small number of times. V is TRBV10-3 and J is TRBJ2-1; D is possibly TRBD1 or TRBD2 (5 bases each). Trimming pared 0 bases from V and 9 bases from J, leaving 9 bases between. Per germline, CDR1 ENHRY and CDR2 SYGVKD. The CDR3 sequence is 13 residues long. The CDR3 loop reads CAISESDGGEQFF. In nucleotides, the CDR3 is TGTGCCATCAGTGAGTCGGATGGGGGTGAGCAGTTCTTC.